These 14 T cell receptor beta chains originate from one sample sequenced in a study of cytomegalovirus exposure and HLA in healthy donors (dated 2017 in TCRdb). The library was obtained by the immunoSEQ multiplex PCR assay. A mixture of 60 forward primers for TCR Vbeta segments and 13 reverse primers for TCR Jbeta segments was used in the multiplex PCR. TCRdb took this table from immuneACCESS and kept in-frame rearrangements with V and J called. Such tables lack part of the clones; where checked against another copy, unresolved V genes explain under half of the gap, and the rest is unexplained. The sample table shows roughly 170,000 clones, and about three quarters are seen once. The biggest ten clones account for approximately 1.6% of the sample. The sample was PBMCs. The receptors were gathered from a girl aged 5 to 17 in good health and CMV-seronegative.

Only a few counts were recorded for this clone. The V and J genes are TRBV7-9 and TRBJ2-5, with D possibly TRBD2 on 5 matching bases. Trimming removed 1 base from V and 1 base from J, with 7 bases in between. There are 14 residues in the CDR3. The germline CDR1 and CDR2 sequences are SEHNR and FQNEAQ (reference sequence). The CDR3 loop reads CASSLGAGQETQYF. The CDR3 bases are TGTGCCAGCAGCTTAGGGGCGGGCCAAGAGACCCAGTACTTC.

The V gene is TRBV19, the J gene TRBJ1-2; 9 nucleotides align to TRBD1. Per the germline V gene, CDR1 is LNHDA and CDR2 is SQIVND (reference sequence). This CDR3 is 14 amino acids long. V shed 10 bases, J shed 3 bases, and the junction held 9 bases outside the gene matches. The CDR3 DNA reads as TGTGCCACCGCCCGAGGGACAGGGTACTATGGCTACACCTTC. It specifies CATARGTGYYGYTF.

This clone was recorded only once. An end of the junction differs from the germline gene, which may be a read error. J is TRBJ2-5 and V is TRBV6-5; D possibly corresponds to TRBD1 (6 bases). CDR1 MNHEY and CDR2 SVGAGI come from the germline V gene. CDR3 length equals 14 residues. The CDR3 nucleotides read TGTGCCAGCAGTTACCCGGACAGCCAAGGGACCCAGTACTTC. Protein sequence: CASSYPDSQGTQYF.

This clone was seen a few times. This chain links TRBV5-4 with TRBJ2-2; 8 bases line up with TRBD1. Trimming took 1 base from V and 5 from J; bases not matched to a gene: 7. The CDR3 totals 16 residues. CDR1 and CDR2 (germline): SGHNT, YYREEE (reference sequence). CDR3 amino acids: CASSLLRTGLTGELFF. The CDR3 DNA follows: TGTGCCAGCAGCTTGTTGAGGACAGGGTTGACCGGGGAGCTGTTTTTT.

This chain uses TRBV27 with TRBJ1-3; 11 bases are shared with TRBD1. Germline assignment: CDR1 MNHEY and CDR2 SMNVEV (reference sequence). The CDR3 has 19 amino acids. With 5 bases clipped from V and 0 bases from J, the junction kept 12 bases outside the gene matches. The CDR3 nucleotides read TGTGCCAGCAGTACAAGCGGCTGGGGACAGGGGGACTCTGGAAACACCATATATTTT. It yields the protein CASSTSGWGQGDSGNTIYF.

This chain joins TRBV4-1 and TRBJ1-5, with TRBD1 matching 8 bases. The CDR3 is 16 residues long. From germline, CDR1 is MGHRA and CDR2 YSYEKL. J lost 4 bases, V lost 3 bases, and 8 bases had no gene match. The CDR3, as DNA: TGCGCCAGCAGCCAGACCGATGGACAGGGAAATCAGCCCCAGCATTTT. It yields the protein CASSQTDGQGNQPQHF.

This sequence joins TRBV7-8 and TRBJ2-3; tentatively, D is TRBD2 (5 bases). V lost 7 bases to trimming and J lost 0 bases, with 14 bases between them. CDR1 is SGHVS, CDR2 FQNEAQ, per germline. This CDR3 region has 15 residues. CDR3 sequence (DNA): TGTGCCAGCATGAATGAGGGCAGAAGCACAGATACGCAGTATTTT. Amino acid sequence: CASMNEGRSTDTQYF.

The CDR3 protein is CASSTGQLNYGYTF. The DNA of the CDR3 is TGTGCCAGCAGCACGGGACAGCTTAACTATGGCTACACCTTC. The V gene is TRBV5-4, the J gene TRBJ1-2; TRBD1 aligns across 7 bases. Trimming took 4 bases from V and 1 from J; bases not matched to a gene: 4. Germline V gene lookup returns CDR1 SGHNT and CDR2 YYREEE (reference sequence). The CDR3 runs to 14 residues.

V is TRBV7-8 and J is TRBJ1-2, with 10 bases aligning to TRBD1. The CDR3 covers 14 residues. V lost 2 bases to trimming and J lost 6 bases; unmatched junction nucleotides: 3. CDR1 SGHVS and CDR2 FQNEAQ come from the germline V gene. The CDR3 region is CASSLPGTGDGYTF. In DNA, the CDR3 is TGTGCCAGCAGCTTACCCGGGACAGGGGATGGCTACACCTTC.

The chain combines TRBV14 with TRBJ2-1; D is unclear. Looked up from germline, CDR1 is SGHDN and CDR2 is FVKESK. There are 12 residues in the CDR3. The V end lost 0 bases, the J end lost 7 bases, and 4 bases lay between the germline ends. The CDR3 sequence is CASSQDNNEQFF. CDR3 DNA: TGTGCCAGCAGCCAAGATAATAATGAGCAGTTCTTC.

This clone was seen more than once but under ten times. The V and J genes are TRBV9 and TRBJ2-1, with 8 bases fitting TRBD1. Unmatched junction bases numbered 4, after V lost 1 base and J lost 4 bases. From germline, CDR1 is SGDLS and CDR2 YYNGEE. The CDR3 totals 15 residues. CDR3 region: CASSVQGALYNEQFF. In nucleotides, the CDR3 is TGTGCCAGCAGCGTACAGGGGGCCCTATACAATGAGCAGTTCTTC. The full variable domain, completed using reference TRBV9 and TRBJ2-1, is DSGVTQTPKHLITATGQRVTLRCSPRSGDLSVYWYQQSLDQGLQFLIQYYNGEERAKGNILERFSAQQFPDLHSELNLSSLELGDSALYFCASSVQGALYNEQFFGPGTRLTVL.

In this sample, this clone turned up once. The chain recombines TRBV2 with TRBJ1-1, with D uncertain. The germline V gene encodes CDR1 SNHLY and CDR2 FYNNEI. V lost 7 bases and J lost 8, with 11 bases in between. This CDR3 is 11 amino acids long. DNA for the CDR3: TGTGCCAGCATTAACAGCTTAGAAGCTTTCTTT. Protein product: CASINSLEAFF.

This clone was found a few times. J is TRBJ1-4 and V is TRBV7-9, with D tentatively TRBD1 (6 bases). Germline V gene sequence: CDR1 SEHNR, CDR2 FQNEAQ (reference sequence). The CDR3 consists of 13 residues. The V end lost 5 bases, the J end lost 12 bases, and 16 bases lay between the germline ends. The CDR3 DNA reads as TGTGCCAGCAGCCATGGACAGCTCACAGAACTGTTTTTT. It translates to CASSHGQLTELFF.

The V gene is TRBV6-5, the J gene TRBJ1-6; D unresolved. There are 12 residues in the CDR3. Looked up from germline, CDR1 is MNHEY and CDR2 is SVGAGI. Trimming removed 6 bases from V and 8 bases from J, with 8 bases in between. As DNA, the CDR3 is TGTGCCAGCAGCAAGTCAGATTCACCCCTCCACTTT. It translates to CASSKSDSPLHF.